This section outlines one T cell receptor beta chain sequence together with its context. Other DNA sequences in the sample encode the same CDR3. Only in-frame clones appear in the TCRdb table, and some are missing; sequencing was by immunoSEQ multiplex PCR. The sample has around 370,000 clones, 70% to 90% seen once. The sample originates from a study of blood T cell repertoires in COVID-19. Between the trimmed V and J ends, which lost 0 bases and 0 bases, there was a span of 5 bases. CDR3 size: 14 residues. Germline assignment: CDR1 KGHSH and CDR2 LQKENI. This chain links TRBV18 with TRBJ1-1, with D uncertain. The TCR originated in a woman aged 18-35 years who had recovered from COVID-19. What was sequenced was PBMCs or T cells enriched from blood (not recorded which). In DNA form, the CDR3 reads TGTGCCAGCTCACCACCGTCGTTGAACACTGAAGCTTTCTTT. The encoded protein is CASSPPSLNTEAFF.